The 31 T cell receptor beta chains below all came from one sample that was sequenced in a study of prognosis after radiotherapy for stage I lung cancer. Two rounds of multiplex PCR amplified TCR beta CDR3 from genomic DNA. The first round of PCR was done with primers that matched each TRBV and TRBJ gene. A single record per CDR3 protein comes from TCRdb applying MiXCR to the multiplex PCR reads. The data show some 34,000 distinct CDR3 sequences, under 35% seen once. This material consisted of PBMCs, taken before or after stereotactic body radiation therapy (not recorded which). The receptors shown here come from a donor older than 45 with non-small cell lung cancer.

In its sample, this clonotype was seen once. It may be a read error: a sequence one base away is much more abundant. This chain links TRBV6-1 with TRBJ2-5, with D possibly matching TRBD1 (5 bases). The CDR3 contains 15 residues. Germline-derived CDR1 and CDR2 are MNHNS and SASEGT. CDR3 amino acids: CASRLPGAPQESQYF. Here the CDR3 DNA reads TGTGCCAGCAGGCTGCCTGGGGCCCCACAAGAGAGCCAGTACTTC.

This clonotype was seen many times. The chain joins TRBV9 to TRBJ2-5; 7 bases agree with TRBD1. The V gene end was trimmed by 5 bases and the J gene end by 4 bases; junction bases not matched to a gene: 8. The germline V gene has CDR1 SGDLS and CDR2 YYNGEE. The CDR3 runs to 14 residues. The CDR3 region has the DNA TGTGCCAGCAGTCGCTCAGGGGGTGGAGAGACCCAGTACTTC. As protein: CASSRSGGGETQYF.

This clonotype has a handful of counts. J is TRBJ1-1 and V is TRBV19; D unresolved. Germline assignment: CDR1 LNHDA and CDR2 SQIVND (reference sequence). CDR3 length equals 14 residues. V was pared by 5 bases and J by 3 bases, with 13 bases between. As DNA, the CDR3 is TGTGCCAGTAGTCCCCTAGGAGGGTACACTGAAGCTTTCTTT. Encoded protein: CASSPLGGYTEAFF.

This clonotype was counted many times. This rearrangement joins TRBV5-1 to TRBJ2-3; 7 bases are shared with TRBD1. J lost 2 bases, V lost 5 bases, and 5 bases had no gene match. The CDR3 runs to 14 residues. CDR1 SGHRS and CDR2 YFSETQ come from the germline V gene. CDR3: CASRLTGHTDTQYF. In nucleotides, the CDR3 is TGCGCCAGCAGATTGACAGGGCACACAGATACGCAGTATTTT.

This clonotype was seen once. The chain links TRBV6-8 to TRBJ1-2; no clear D gene. V was shortened by 2 bases and J by 4 bases, with 20 bases between the two germline ends. Germline assignment: CDR1 MNHGY and CDR2 SAAAGT. The CDR3 spans 17 residues. As DNA, the CDR3 is TGTGCCAGCAGTTACGTCCCCTCGGGTAGACACAGCTATGGCTACACCTTC. Its translation is CASSYVPSGRHSYGYTF.

The V call is TRBV29-1, the J call TRBJ1-5; D may be TRBD1 (5 bases). The CDR3 contains 13 residues. V was pared by 4 bases and J by 4 bases, with 11 bases between. Per germline, CDR1 SQVTM and CDR2 ANQGSEA. CDR3 loop: CSVGGGGNQPQHF. The DNA of the CDR3 is TGCAGCGTTGGGGGGGGGGGGAATCAGCCCCAGCATTTT.

This clonotype was seen at least ten times. The chain uses TRBV11-1 and TRBJ1-1; D is undetermined. Looked up from germline, CDR1 is SGHAT and CDR2 is FQDESV (reference sequence). This CDR3 is 13 amino acids long. Between the trimmed V and J ends, which lost 6 bases and 0 bases, there was a span of 8 bases. CDR3 region: CASSWTVNTEAFF. In DNA form, the CDR3 reads TGTGCCAGCAGTTGGACCGTGAACACTGAAGCTTTCTTT.

The table lists this clonotype with many counts. The chain couples TRBV9 to TRBJ1-1; D uncertain. V dropped 4 bases and J dropped 6 bases, with 13 bases sitting between them. This CDR3 has 13 residues. From germline, CDR1 is SGDLS and CDR2 YYNGEE. The DNA for the CDR3 is TGTGCCAGCAGCCCCCCCGGCGAAGCTGAAGCTTTCTTT. It translates to CASSPPGEAEAFF.

Ten or more counts support this clonotype. J is TRBJ1-1 and V is TRBV7-9, with TRBD1 as a possible D gene (5 bases). Germline CDR1 SEHNR, CDR2 FQNEAQ (reference sequence). V was shortened by 3 bases and J by 2 bases, with 10 bases between the two germline ends. The CDR3 contains 14 residues. Written as DNA, the CDR3 is TGTGCCAGCAGCTTCGGGGGGTACAACACTGAAGCTTTCTTT. It codes for CASSFGGYNTEAFF.

In regard to this clonotype: This could be a read error, since a much larger clone is one nucleotide away. This chain connects TRBV6-7 to TRBJ2-5; D may be TRBD1 or TRBD2 (7 bases each). TRBV6-7 is known as an ORF, though its function is uncertain. The germline V and J ends were trimmed by 8 bases and 5 bases, with 27 bases remaining between them. The CDR3 loop spans 17 amino acids. The CDR3 bases are TGTGCCAGCGTCATTACAGGGGCACAGCGGGATATGGAGACCCAGTACTTC. Translation gives CASVITGAQRDMETQYF.

This clonotype was recorded at least ten times. The chain carries TRBV20-1 and TRBJ1-1, with a possible D match to TRBD1 (5 bases). Between the trimmed V and J ends, which lost 3 bases and 4 bases, there was a span of 12 bases. CDR3 length: 13 amino acids. Germline V lookup: CDR1 DFQATT, CDR2 SNEGSKA (reference sequence). CDR3 nucleotides: TGCAGTGCTAGCGGGACGTTGGCCACTGAAGCTTTCTTT. This gives the protein CSASGTLATEAFF.

This clonotype occurred many times. The chain links TRBV2 to TRBJ1-1, with D possibly being TRBD1 (5 bases). Trimming shortened V by 6 bases and J by 1 base, and 9 bases separated the two germline ends. The CDR3 loop spans 13 amino acids. Germline CDR1 and CDR2: SNHLY and FYNNEI. This chain's CDR3 is CASRGDGNTEAFF. In DNA form, the CDR3 reads TGTGCCAGCAGGGGGGACGGGAACACTGAAGCTTTCTTT.

This clonotype has a count of ten or more. J is TRBJ2-7 and V is TRBV30; 11 bases align to TRBD1. Trimming at V came to 0 bases and at J to 6 bases, leaving 4 bases not matched to a gene. Germline V lookup: CDR1 GTSNPN, CDR2 SVGIG (reference sequence). This CDR3 is 14 amino acids long. In DNA, the CDR3 is TGTGCCTGGAGTGTCGGGACAGGGGGTGTCGAGCAGTACTTC. It codes for CAWSVGTGGVEQYF.

This clonotype appeared once. The chain links TRBV12-3 or TRBV12-4 to TRBJ1-2; D is perhaps TRBD1 (5 bases). This CDR3 is 15 amino acids long. V lost 6 bases to trimming and J lost 2 bases, with 16 bases between them. The DNA for the CDR3 is TGTGCCAGCAGGGGGGGTGCGGGGATCAACTATGGCTACACCTTC. It translates to CASRGGAGINYGYTF.

At least ten counts were recorded for this clonotype. The genes are TRBV12-3 or TRBV12-4 and TRBJ1-5; D possibly corresponds to TRBD1 (5 bases). V lost 1 base and J 6 bases, leaving 13 bases between the germline ends. This CDR3 region has 15 residues. The DNA for the CDR3 is TGTGCCAGCAGTTTAGGGGCAGGGTTAAGTCAGCCCCAGCATTTT. Translating it yields CASSLGAGLSQPQHF.

The chain joins TRBV27 to TRBJ2-1, with TRBD2 matching 9 bases. The CDR3 totals 13 residues. The ends lost 8 bases at V and 6 bases at J; junction bases unmatched: 5. Germline lookup yields CDR1 MNHEY and CDR2 SMNVEV (reference sequence). This CDR3 is CASVAGDGNEQFF. CDR3 sequence (DNA): TGTGCCAGCGTAGCGGGAGATGGCAATGAGCAGTTCTTC.

The CDR3 region is CASRPGRMSTDTQYF. For the CDR3, the DNA is TGTGCCAGCAGACCTGGACGGATGAGCACAGATACGCAGTATTTT. The V and J genes are TRBV5-4 and TRBJ2-3; D gene ambiguous. Between the trimmed V and J ends, which lost 5 bases and 0 bases, there was a span of 13 bases. This CDR3 has 15 residues. Germline-derived CDR1 and CDR2 are SGHNT and YYREEE (reference sequence). Full variable domain (missing parts from reference TRBV5-4 and TRBJ2-3): ETGVTQSPTHLIKTRGQQVTLRCSSQSGHNTVSWYQQALGQGPQFIFQYYREEENGRGNFPPRFSGLQFPNYSSELNVNALELDDSALYLCASRPGRMSTDTQYFGPGTRLTVL.

The table lists this clonotype with many counts. The CDR3 loop is CASSPETGSNEKLFF. DNA of the CDR3: TGTGCCAGCAGTCCTGAGACAGGGTCTAATGAAAAACTGTTTTTT. The chain employs TRBV12-3 or TRBV12-4 and TRBJ1-4; 7 nucleotides align to TRBD1. The CDR3 contains 15 residues. The junction had 6 bases not matched to a gene; V was cut back by 5 bases and J by 3 bases.

In its sample, this clonotype was seen once. A much larger clonotype is one base distant, so this may be a read error. Here the CDR3 reads CAISAFQNSGDNVLTF. In DNA form, the CDR3 reads TGTGCCATCAGTGCCTTTCAGAACTCTGGGGACAACGTCCTGACTTTC. This rearrangement joins TRBV10-3 to TRBJ2-6; D is undetermined. The CDR3 is made up of 16 amino acids. CDR1 is ENHRY and CDR2 is SYGVKD in the germline V gene.

V gene TRBV5-1 combines with J gene TRBJ2-7, with a tentative D call TRBD2 (6 bases). This CDR3 has 13 residues. Germline assignment: CDR1 SGHRS and CDR2 YFSETQ. The V gene lost 7 bases and the J gene lost 3 bases, with 14 bases spanning the gap. CDR3 residues: CASRRAERYEQYF. The CDR3 DNA follows: TGCGCCAGCCGGAGGGCAGAACGCTACGAGCAGTACTTC.

At least ten counts were recorded for this clonotype. CDR3 sequence: CASSPIPPPHANTEAFF. CDR3 bases: TGTGCCAGCAGCCCTATACCCCCCCCGCACGCGAACACTGAAGCTTTCTTT. This rearrangement joins TRBV7-9 to TRBJ1-1, with D hard to call. V dropped 5 bases and J dropped 1 base, with 20 bases sitting between them. This CDR3 region has 17 residues. The germline gives CDR1 SEHNR, CDR2 FQNEAQ (reference sequence).

This clonotype was recorded many times. The V gene is TRBV6-2 or TRBV6-3, the J gene TRBJ1-5, with D possibly TRBD1 on 5 matching bases. CDR1 is MNHEY and CDR2 is SVGEGT in the germline V gene. The CDR3 sequence is 20 residues long. V was cut by 6 bases and J by 1 base, with 28 bases left in between. CDR3 protein: CASSRTVRGSYYSSNQPQHF. The CDR3 nucleotides are TGTGCCAGCAGCCGTACCGTTCGGGGCAGTTACTATTCGAGCAATCAGCCCCAGCATTTT.

The chain recombines TRBV7-9 with TRBJ1-2, with no clear D. The CDR3 is 14 residues long. Germline values: CDR1 SEHNR, CDR2 FQNEAQ (reference sequence). V was clipped by 1 base and J by 5 bases, with 11 bases between them. This chain's CDR3 is CASSLVSASYGYTF. DNA of the CDR3: TGTGCCAGCAGCTTAGTCTCAGCGAGTTATGGCTACACCTTC.

This clonotype was counted a single time. The chain recombines TRBV7-2 with TRBJ1-5, with D possibly being TRBD1 (5 bases). Germline lookup yields CDR1 SGHTA and CDR2 FQGNSA. The CDR3 extends over 14 amino acids. The V end was cut by 4 bases, the J end by 7 bases, with 14 bases between. The CDR3 coding sequence is TGTGCCAGCAGCTCCGGGGCGTGCCTACAGCCCCAGCATTTT. This encodes CASSSGACLQPQHF.

This clonotype was detected many times. The chain links TRBV28 to TRBJ1-2; 7 bases are a match to TRBD1. CDR3 size: 14 residues. In germline, CDR1 is MDHEN, CDR2 SYDVKM. V gave up 3 bases and J gave up 3 bases; unmatched junction bases: 4. CDR3 DNA: TGTGCCAGCAGTTTCGCAGGGGGGGACTATGGCTACACCTTC. Translation gives CASSFAGGDYGYTF.

J is TRBJ2-1 and V is TRBV28; D is undetermined. The germline V and J ends were trimmed by 3 bases and 9 bases, with 9 bases remaining between them. Per the germline V gene, CDR1 is MDHEN and CDR2 is SYDVKM. The CDR3 sequence is 12 residues long. CDR3 coding DNA: TGTGCCAGCAGTTTGGCTGCGTGTGAGCAGTTCTTC. Translation: CASSLAACEQFF.

At least ten counts were recorded for this clonotype. The chain combines TRBV30 with TRBJ2-7; 7 nucleotides line up with TRBD2. The V segment lost 4 bases and the J segment 3 bases; nucleotides outside the gene matches: 3. Germline CDR1 and CDR2: GTSNPN and SVGIG (reference sequence). This CDR3 is 12 amino acids long. The CDR3 bases are TGTGCCTGGAACAGCGGGAACTACGAGCAGTACTTC. Translating gives CAWNSGNYEQYF.

This chain uses TRBV19 with TRBJ2-7, with 7 bases fitting TRBD1. The CDR3 loop spans 14 amino acids. The J segment lost 1 base and the V segment lost 6 bases, leaving 6 bases of the junction unmatched. Germline assignment: CDR1 LNHDA and CDR2 SQIVND (reference sequence). CDR3 coding DNA: TGTGCCAGTAGCCTTGGGACAGCTTCCTACGAGCAGTACTTC. This sequence encodes CASSLGTASYEQYF.

This clonotype was detected many times. The J gene is TRBJ1-6, the V gene TRBV6-5; no clear D. V shed 2 bases and J shed 6 bases, with 5 bases lying between them. Germline V lookup: CDR1 MNHEY, CDR2 SVGAGI. The CDR3 is 13 residues long. The CDR3 region is CASSYPINSPLHF. The DNA for the CDR3 is TGTGCCAGCAGTTACCCAATTAATTCACCCCTCCACTTT.

There are many counts of this clonotype. CDR3 coding DNA: TGTGCCACCAGCAGATCTTTGAACACTGAAGCTTTCTTT. It encodes CATSRSLNTEAFF. This chain connects TRBV15 to TRBJ1-1; D is unresolved. The CDR3 has 13 residues. Germline V gene sequence: CDR1 LNHNV, CDR2 YYDKDF (reference sequence). The V and J ends lost 2 bases and 0 bases respectively, with 4 bases between them. Looking up the rest from reference TRBV15 and TRBJ1-1 gives the full variable domain: DAMVIQNPRYQVTQFGKPVTLSCSQTLNHNVMYWYQQKSSQAPKLLFHYYDKDFNNEADTPDNFQSRRPNTSFCFLDIRSPGLGDTAMYLCATSRSLNTEAFFGQGTRLTVV.

Points on this clonotype: It is likely a read error: a sequence one base away is far more abundant. The V gene is TRBV6-4, the J gene TRBJ1-2, with TRBD1 matching 8 bases. Germline loops: CDR1 MRHNA, CDR2 SNTAGT. The CDR3 is 13 residues long. As DNA, the CDR3 is TGTTCCAGCAGTTACCAGGGGGCTTATGGCTACACCTTC. This sequence encodes CSSSYQGAYGYTF.